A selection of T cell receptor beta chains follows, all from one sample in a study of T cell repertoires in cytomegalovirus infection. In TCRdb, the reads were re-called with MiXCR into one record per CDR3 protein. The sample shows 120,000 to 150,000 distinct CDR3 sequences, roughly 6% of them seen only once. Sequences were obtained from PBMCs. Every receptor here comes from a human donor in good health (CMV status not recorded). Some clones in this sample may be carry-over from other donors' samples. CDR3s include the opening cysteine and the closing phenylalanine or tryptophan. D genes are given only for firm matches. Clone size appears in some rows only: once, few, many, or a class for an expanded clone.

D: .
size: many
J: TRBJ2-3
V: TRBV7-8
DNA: TGTGCCAGCAGCTTAGTGGGGGGAGGATTCACAGATACGCAGTATTTT
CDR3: CASSLVGGGFTDTQYF

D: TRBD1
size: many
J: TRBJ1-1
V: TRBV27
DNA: TGTGCCAGTAGAAACAGGGGGAACACTGAAGCTTTCTTT
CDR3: CASRNRGNTEAFF

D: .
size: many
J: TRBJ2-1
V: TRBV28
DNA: TGTGCCAGCAGTTTCCCCCCGGGGAGAGCACACAATGAGCAGTTCTTC
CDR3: CASSFPPGRAHNEQFF

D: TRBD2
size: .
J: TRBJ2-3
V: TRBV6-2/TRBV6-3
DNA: TGTGCCAGCAGTTGGGGACTAGCGGGAGATACGCAGTATTTT
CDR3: CASSWGLAGDTQYF

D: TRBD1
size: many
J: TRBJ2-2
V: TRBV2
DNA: TGTGCCAGCAGTGCGGACAGGGGGATCACCGGGGAGCTGTTTTTT
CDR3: CASSADRGITGELFF

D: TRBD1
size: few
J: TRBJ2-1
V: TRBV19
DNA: TGTGCCAGTAGTAACAAACAGGGGGGCAGACATGGTGAGCAGTTCTTC
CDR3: CASSNKQGGRHGEQFF

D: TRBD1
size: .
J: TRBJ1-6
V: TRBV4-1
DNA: TGCGCCAGCAGCCTCCAGGACAGGGGGAATTCACCCCTCCACTTT
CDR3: CASSLQDRGNSPLHF

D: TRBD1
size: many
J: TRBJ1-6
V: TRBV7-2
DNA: TGTGCCAGCCAACCCCGGACAGGGGGCGCCGGATCACCCCTCCACTTT
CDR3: CASQPRTGGAGSPLHF

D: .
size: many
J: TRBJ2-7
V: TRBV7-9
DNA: TGTGCCAGCAGCTCCCGACAGGACCCTAAGGACGAGCAGTACTTC
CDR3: CASSSRQDPKDEQYF

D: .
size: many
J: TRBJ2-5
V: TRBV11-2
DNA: TGTGCCAGCAGCCCAGGCGAAGAGACCCAGTACTTC
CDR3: CASSPGEETQYF

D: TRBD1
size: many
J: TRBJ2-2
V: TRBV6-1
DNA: TGTGCCAGCAAGGGACAGGGATCCACCGGGGAGCTGTTTTTT
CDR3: CASKGQGSTGELFF

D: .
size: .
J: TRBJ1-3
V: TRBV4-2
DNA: TGTGCCAGTATCAATGAGGACCCAGGGCCCTCGAATGGAAACACCATATATTTT
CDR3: CASINEDPGPSNGNTIYF

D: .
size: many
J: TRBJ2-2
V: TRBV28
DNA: TGTGCCAGCAGCCCGGACCCCGGATCTTCCACCGGGGAGCTGTTTTTT
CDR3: CASSPDPGSSTGELFF

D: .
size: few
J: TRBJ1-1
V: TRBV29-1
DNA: TGCAGCGTTAGGACATTGAACACTGAAGCTTTCTTT
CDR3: CSVRTLNTEAFF

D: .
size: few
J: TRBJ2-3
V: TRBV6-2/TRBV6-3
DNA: TGTGCCAGCAGTTGGCGCGGACAGCCTAGCACAGATACGCAGTATTTT
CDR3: CASSWRGQPSTDTQYF

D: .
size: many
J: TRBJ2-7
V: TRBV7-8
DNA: TGTGCCAGCAGCTTAAGACCGGATGGAGGGCAGTACTTC
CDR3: CASSLRPDGGQYF

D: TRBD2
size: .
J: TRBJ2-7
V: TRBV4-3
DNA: TGCGCCAGCAGCACACGACTAGCGGGGGGAAACGAGCAGTACTTC
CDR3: CASSTRLAGGNEQYF

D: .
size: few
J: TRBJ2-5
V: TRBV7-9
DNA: TGTGCCAGCAGCTTCCGGCCGGCGGAGACCCAGTACTTC
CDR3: CASSFRPAETQYF

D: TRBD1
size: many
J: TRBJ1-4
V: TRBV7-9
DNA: TGTGCCACCCGGGACAGAATTGCAACTAATGAAAAACTGTTTTTT
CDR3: CATRDRIATNEKLFF

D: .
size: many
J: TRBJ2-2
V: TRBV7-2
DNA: TGTGCCAGCAGCTGGTGGTCCGGGGAGCTGTTTTTT
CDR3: CASSWWSGELFF

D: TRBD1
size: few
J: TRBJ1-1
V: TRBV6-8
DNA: TGTGCCAGCAGTTTAAGAGGGGGCTTGAACACTGAAGCTTTCTTT
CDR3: CASSLRGGLNTEAFF

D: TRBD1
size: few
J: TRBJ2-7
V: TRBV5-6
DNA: TGTGCCAGCAGTCAATCCGGGACAGGGTCCCACGAGCAGTACTTC
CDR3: CASSQSGTGSHEQYF

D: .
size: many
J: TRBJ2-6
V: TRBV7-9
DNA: TGTGCCAGCAGCTCCCAGGGAGAGGGGGCCAACGTCCTGACTTTC
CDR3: CASSSQGEGANVLTF

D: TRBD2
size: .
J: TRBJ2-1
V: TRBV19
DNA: TGTGCCAGTAGTATCGGGGGGGTAACGTACGGGGTGGCGCAGTTCTTC
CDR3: CASSIGGVTYGVAQFF

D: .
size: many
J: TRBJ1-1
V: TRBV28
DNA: TGTGCCAGCAGTTTATTGGGTGAAGCTTTCTTT
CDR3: CASSLLGEAFF

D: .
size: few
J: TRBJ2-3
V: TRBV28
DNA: TGTGCCAGCAGTTTAGTGGGGGGCGAGTCAGATACGCAGTATTTT
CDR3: CASSLVGGESDTQYF

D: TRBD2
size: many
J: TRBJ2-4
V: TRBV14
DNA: TGTGCCAGCAGCCGGGGGGGTGTCAAAAACATTCAGTACTTC
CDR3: CASSRGGVKNIQYF

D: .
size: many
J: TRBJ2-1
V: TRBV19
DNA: TGTGCCAGTAGTATTAGGGTCGGGGGCAATGAGCAGTTCTTC
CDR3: CASSIRVGGNEQFF

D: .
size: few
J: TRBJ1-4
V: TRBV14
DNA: TGTGCCAGCAGCCCTGGGGCTGAAAAACTGTTTTTT
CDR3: CASSPGAEKLFF

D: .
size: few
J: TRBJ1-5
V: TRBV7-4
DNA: TGTGCCAGCAGCTTAGATCTGAGCGGGGGAAGCAATCAGCCCCAGCATTTT
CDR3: CASSLDLSGGSNQPQHF

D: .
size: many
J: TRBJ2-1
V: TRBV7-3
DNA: TGTGCCAGCAGCTGGACTCCCTACAATGAGCAGTTCTTC
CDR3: CASSWTPYNEQFF

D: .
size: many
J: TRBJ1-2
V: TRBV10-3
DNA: TGTGCCATCAGTGAGGACAGGTTTTCTAACTATGGCTACACCTTC
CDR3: CAISEDRFSNYGYTF

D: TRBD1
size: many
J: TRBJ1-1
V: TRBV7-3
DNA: TGTGCCAGCAGCCCAAAGGGGACAGGGGTGAATGAAGCTTTCTTT
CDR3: CASSPKGTGVNEAFF

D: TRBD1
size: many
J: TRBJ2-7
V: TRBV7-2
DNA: TGTGCCAGCAGCTTACTACTGGGACAGGGCTACGAGCAGTACTTC
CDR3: CASSLLLGQGYEQYF